This T cell receptor (beta chain) derives from a study of human T cells and chemical hapten exposure. Study at large: Diphenylcyclopropenone was administered weekly to the scalp of patients throughout the roughly 23-week study.

This clonotype was detected a few times. As for time point: pre-sensitization, week 0. Treatment given: therapeutic diphenylcyclopropenone sensitization with weekly scalp DPC. Deletions cut 0 bases from V and 5 bases from J, with 10 bases between. The CDR3 loop spans 15 amino acids. Per germline, CDR1 SGHVS and CDR2 FNYEAQ. TCRdb used MiXCR to reprocess the RACE reads, holding one entry per CDR3 protein. Here the sample spans 300,000 to 450,000 distinct CDR3 sequences, about 5.1% being singletons. The sample was whole blood, taken in connection with sensitization to the hapten diphenylcyclopropenone (DPC). The chain uses TRBV7-6 and TRBJ2-2; TRBD1 is a possible D gene (5 bases). This receptor was identified in a woman aged 45-59 years with alopecia areata. Some clones in this sample may be carry-over from other donors' samples. CDR3 amino acids: CASSLAETETGELFF. The CDR3 DNA follows: TGTGCCAGCAGCTTAGCTGAGACAGAGACCGGGGAGCTGTTTTTT.